This T cell receptor beta chain was recovered during a study of T cells in Graves' hyperthyroidism and ophthalmopathy. Across the whole study: The blood sample was taken at first diagnosis, before treatment began.

There were TCR beta CDR3 regions amplified from RNA transcripts. The study used the HTBI primer set for a first-round RT-PCR of the TCR CDR3. TCRdb ran MiXCR on the multiplex PCR reads and lists one entry per CDR3 protein. This sample yields approximately 690,000 distinct CDR3 sequences, of which more than 12% are seen a single time; 12% belongs to the top ten. Notes on this clonotype: What it binds is not known. Mismatch with germline at one junction end may stem from a read error.

General observations from the study: A model using 13 V-J features told ophthalmopathy apart from stable hyperthyroidism. In the blood, most expanded thyroid clonotypes above 0.001 appeared as well.

PBMCs were collected from an approximately 10 ml volume of fresh peripheral blood. The TCR was taken from a woman in her fifties or sixties with Graves' ophthalmopathy. Sequenced: blood.

This chain's CDR3 is CASSLVPQEAQYF. CDR3 nucleotides: TGTGCCAGCTCACTAGTACCACAAGAGGCCCAGTACTTC. This chain uses TRBV18 with TRBJ2-5; D is undetermined. Germline CDR1 and CDR2: KGHSH and LQKENI. The CDR3 sequence is 13 residues long. Full variable domain (remainder filled in from reference TRBV18 and TRBJ2-5): NAGVMQNPRHLVRRRGQEARLRCSPMKGHSHVYWYRQLPEEGLKFMVYLQKENIIDESGMPKERFSAEFPKEGPSILRIQQVVRGDSAAYFCASSLVPQEAQYFGPGTRLLVL.